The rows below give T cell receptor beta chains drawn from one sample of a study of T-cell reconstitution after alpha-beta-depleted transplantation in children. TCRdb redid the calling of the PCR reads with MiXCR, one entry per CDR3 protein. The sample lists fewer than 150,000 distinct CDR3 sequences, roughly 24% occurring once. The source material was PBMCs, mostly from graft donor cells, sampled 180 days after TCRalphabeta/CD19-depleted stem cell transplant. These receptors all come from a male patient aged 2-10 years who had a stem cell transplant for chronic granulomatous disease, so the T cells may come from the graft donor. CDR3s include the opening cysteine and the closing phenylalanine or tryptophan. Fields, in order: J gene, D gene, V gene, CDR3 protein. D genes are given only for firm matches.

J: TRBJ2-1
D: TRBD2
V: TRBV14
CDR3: CASSQDTGLAGFAEQFF

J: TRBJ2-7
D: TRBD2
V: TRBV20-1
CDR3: CSAGSGGSNYEQYF

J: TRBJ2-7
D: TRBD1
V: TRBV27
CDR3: CASSQGQTYEQYF

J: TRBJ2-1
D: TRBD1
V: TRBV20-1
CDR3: CSAMYETGISNEQFF

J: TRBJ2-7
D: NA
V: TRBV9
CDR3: CASSAHRVSYEQYF

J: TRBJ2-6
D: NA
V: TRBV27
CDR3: CASSFTGANVLTF

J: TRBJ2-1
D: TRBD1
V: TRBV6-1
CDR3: CASSEGTGSYNEQFF

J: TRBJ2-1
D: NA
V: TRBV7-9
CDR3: CASSIGVSNYNEQFF

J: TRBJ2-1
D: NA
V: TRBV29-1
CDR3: CSADGEQGKLPNEQFF

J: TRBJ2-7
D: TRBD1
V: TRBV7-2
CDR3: CASSLDQGAYEQYF

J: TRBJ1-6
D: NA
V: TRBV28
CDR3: CASKEGWSSPLHF

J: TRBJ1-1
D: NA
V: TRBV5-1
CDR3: CASIGMNTEAFF

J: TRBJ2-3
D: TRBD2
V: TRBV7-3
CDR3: CASSSLGLAGVTDTQYF

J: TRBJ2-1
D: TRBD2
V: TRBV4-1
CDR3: CASSQEGEGYNEQFF

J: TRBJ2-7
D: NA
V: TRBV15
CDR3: CATSRAFSGLRTYEQYF

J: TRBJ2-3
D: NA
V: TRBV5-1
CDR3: CASSLQTLPDTQYF

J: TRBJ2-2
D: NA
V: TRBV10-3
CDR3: CAISESWIPGAGELFF

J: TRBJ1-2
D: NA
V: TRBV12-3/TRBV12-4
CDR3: CASSTSTGGYTF